The present TCR beta chain was sequenced within a study of blood T cells in healthy people across ages. Study-wide results and caveats: For the donors, CMV status was unknown and possibly confounded expanded clonotype changes.

Peripheral blood from each donor was collected in a volume of 9.5 to 10 milliliters. CDR1 is LGHDT and CDR2 is YNNKEL in the germline V gene (reference sequence). The CDR3 is made up of 17 amino acids. The V end lost 2 bases, the J end lost 2 bases, and 18 bases lay between the germline ends. Concerning this clonotype itself: No antigen is known for it.

A second about 6 to 12 cycle PCR used barcoded and J-beta primers. From the 5' RACE reads, TCRdb called clonotypes with MiXCR, one entry per CDR3 protein. This table has around 800,000 distinct CDR3 sequences, under 30% appearing once. This same sample was also part of a study on T cells of mothers and their children. From that second work: Donation involved three healthy Caucasian mothers and the six children that they had. Unrelated mother-child pairs always had slightly, but never significantly, lower normalized overlap than related pairs.

The sequenced sample was blood. This chain links TRBV3-1 with TRBJ1-1, with D perhaps matching TRBD1 (5 bases). This clonotype originated in a boy aged 5-17 years in good health. This CDR3 reads CASSQYAWGVVNTEAFF. The CDR3 DNA sequence: TGTGCCAGCAGCCAATACGCCTGGGGGGTCGTTAACACTGAAGCTTTCTTT.